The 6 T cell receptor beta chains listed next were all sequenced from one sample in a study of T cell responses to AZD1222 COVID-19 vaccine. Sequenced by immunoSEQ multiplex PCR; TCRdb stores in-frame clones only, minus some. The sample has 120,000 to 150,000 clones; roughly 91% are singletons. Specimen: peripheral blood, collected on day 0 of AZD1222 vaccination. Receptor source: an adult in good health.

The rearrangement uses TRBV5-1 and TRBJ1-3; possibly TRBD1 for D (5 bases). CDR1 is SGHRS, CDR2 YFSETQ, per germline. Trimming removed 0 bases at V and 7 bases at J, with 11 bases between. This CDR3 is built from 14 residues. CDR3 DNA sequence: TGCGCCAGCAGCTTGGGGGCAGGGCAGAACACCATATATTTT. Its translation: CASSLGAGQNTIYF.

The CDR3 DNA reads TGTGCCAGCAGCGTAGGCGGAGGGATGGACACTGAAGCTTTCTTT. Translation: CASSVGGGMDTEAFF. The chain carries TRBV7-9 and TRBJ1-1, with no clear D. This CDR3 has 15 residues. V lost 5 bases and J 3 bases, leaving 16 bases between the germline ends. Germline assignment: CDR1 SEHNR and CDR2 FQNEAQ (reference sequence).

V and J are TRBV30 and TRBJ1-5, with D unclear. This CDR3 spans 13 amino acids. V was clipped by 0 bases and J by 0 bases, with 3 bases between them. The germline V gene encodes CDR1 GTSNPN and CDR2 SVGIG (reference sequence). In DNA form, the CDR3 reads TGTGCCTGGAGTGTGAGTAGCAATCAGCCCCAGCATTTT. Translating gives CAWSVSSNQPQHF.

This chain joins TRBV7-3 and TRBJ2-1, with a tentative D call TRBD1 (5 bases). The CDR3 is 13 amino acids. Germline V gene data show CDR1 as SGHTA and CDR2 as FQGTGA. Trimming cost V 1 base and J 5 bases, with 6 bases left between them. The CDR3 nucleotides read TGTGCCAGCAGCTTAAACAGGAACAATGAGCAGTTCTTC. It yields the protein CASSLNRNNEQFF.

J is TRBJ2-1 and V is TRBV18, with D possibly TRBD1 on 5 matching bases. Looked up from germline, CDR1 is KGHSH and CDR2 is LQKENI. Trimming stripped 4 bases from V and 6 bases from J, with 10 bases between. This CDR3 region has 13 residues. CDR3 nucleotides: TGTGCCAGCTCACAGGGGCCGGTCAATGAGCAGTTCTTC. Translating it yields CASSQGPVNEQFF.

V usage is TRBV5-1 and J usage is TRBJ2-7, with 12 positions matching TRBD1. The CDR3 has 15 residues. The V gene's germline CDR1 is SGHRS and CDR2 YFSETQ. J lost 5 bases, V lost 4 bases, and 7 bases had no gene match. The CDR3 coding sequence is TGCGCCAGCAGCCCGGGGACAGGGGGCTTCGACGAGCAGTACTTC. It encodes CASSPGTGGFDEQYF.